A selection of T cell receptor beta chains follows, all from one sample in a study of cytomegalovirus exposure and HLA in healthy donors. Here immunoSEQ multiplex PCR was the method, and the copy in TCRdb shows in-frame clones only, minus some. The sample records over 200,000 clones, 75% to 90% being singletons. Material for sequencing was PBMCs. The source of these receptors is a young woman in good health and CMV-seronegative. CDR3s include the opening cysteine and the closing phenylalanine or tryptophan. Fields, in order: D gene, V gene, J gene, clone size, CDR3 protein, CDR3 DNA. A D gene is named only where the DNA matches it firmly. Expanded clones are given a class, and other clones once, few, many or no size at all.

D: NA; V: TRBV4-2; J: TRBJ1-1; size: NA; CDR3: CASSPDLGGSTEAFF; DNA: TGTGCCAGCAGCCCTGACCTGGGGGGTTCCACTGAAGCTTTCTTT
D: TRBD1; V: TRBV25-1; J: TRBJ2-7; size: NA; CDR3: CASSEYRQGATHEQYF; DNA: TGTGCCAGCAGTGAATATCGCCAGGGGGCAACCCACGAGCAGTACTTC
D: TRBD2; V: TRBV27; J: TRBJ2-5; size: NA; CDR3: CASSLRGGLQETQYF; DNA: TGTGCCAGCAGTTTACGCGGGGGACTTCAAGAGACCCAGTACTTC
D: NA; V: TRBV10-1; J: TRBJ2-2; size: NA; CDR3: CASSEVVTGTGELFF; DNA: TGCGCCAGCAGTGAGGTGGTGACGGGGACCGGGGAGCTGTTTTTT
D: NA; V: TRBV5-6; J: TRBJ2-7; size: NA; CDR3: CASSFLREEQYF; DNA: TGTGCCAGCAGCTTTCTCCGGGAAGAGCAGTACTTC
D: TRBD1; V: TRBV19; J: TRBJ2-7; size: once; CDR3: CASSIGIGQGAYEQYF; DNA: TGTGCCAGTAGTATAGGAATTGGACAGGGGGCCTACGAGCAGTACTTC
D: TRBD2; V: TRBV5-5; J: TRBJ2-1; size: NA; CDR3: CASSFLAGSYNEQFF; DNA: TGTGCCAGCAGCTTTCTAGCGGGGTCCTACAATGAGCAGTTCTTC
D: TRBD1; V: TRBV11-2; J: TRBJ1-3; size: NA; CDR3: CASNRGSGNTIYF; DNA: TGTGCCAGTAACAGGGGATCTGGAAACACCATATATTTT
D: NA; V: TRBV5-1; J: TRBJ2-4; size: NA; CDR3: CASSDNSLAKNIQYF; DNA: TGCGCCAGCAGCGACAACTCGTTAGCCAAAAACATTCAGTACTTC
D: TRBD2; V: TRBV30; J: TRBJ2-3; size: NA; CDR3: CAWSLGLAGVGDTQYF; DNA: TGTGCCTGGAGTCTGGGACTAGCGGGAGTCGGGGATACGCAGTATTTT
D: NA; V: TRBV6-1; J: TRBJ2-7; size: NA; CDR3: CASSSPAGQSYEQYF; DNA: TGTGCCAGCAGTTCCCCCGCGGGACAGTCCTACGAGCAGTACTTC
D: TRBD1; V: TRBV11-2; J: TRBJ1-2; size: NA; CDR3: CASSMQGAYYGYTF; DNA: TGTGCCAGCAGCATGCAGGGGGCGTACTATGGCTACACCTTC
D: NA; V: TRBV2; J: TRBJ1-1; size: NA; CDR3: CASAGLFEAFF; DNA: TGTGCCAGCGCGGGGCTGTTTGAAGCTTTCTTT
D: TRBD2; V: TRBV27; J: TRBJ2-3; size: NA; CDR3: CASIRGLAGGPLLDTQYF; DNA: TGTGCCAGCATACGGGGACTAGCGGGGGGACCTCTTCTGGATACGCAGTATTTT
D: NA; V: TRBV19; J: TRBJ1-1; size: NA; CDR3: CASSIVFGSATEAFF; DNA: TGTGCCAGTAGTATTGTGTTCGGGTCAGCCACTGAAGCTTTCTTT
D: NA; V: TRBV11-2; J: TRBJ2-7; size: NA; CDR3: CASSLVTVSKAYEQYF; DNA: TGTGCCAGCAGCTTAGTCACGGTCTCCAAAGCCTACGAGCAGTACTTC
D: NA; V: TRBV23-1; J: TRBJ1-1; size: NA; CDR3: CASRGGRDTEAFF; DNA: TGCGCCAGCAGAGGGGGACGGGACACTGAAGCTTTCTTT
D: NA; V: TRBV5-1; J: TRBJ2-5; size: NA; CDR3: CASSLGSNYADQETQYF; DNA: TGCGCCAGCAGCTTGGGCTCGAACTACGCGGATCAAGAGACCCAGTACTTC
D: TRBD2; V: TRBV7-9; J: TRBJ2-7; size: NA; CDR3: CASSQRDRGTSYEQYF; DNA: TGTGCCAGCAGCCAACGGGACCGCGGGACTAGTTACGAGCAGTACTTC
D: TRBD1; V: TRBV5-4; J: TRBJ1-1; size: NA; CDR3: CASSFRDRGRLGTEAFF; DNA: TGTGCCAGCAGCTTCCGGGACAGGGGGCGCCTGGGCACTGAAGCTTTCTTT
D: TRBD2; V: TRBV10-1; J: TRBJ2-1; size: once; CDR3: CASSESTSGNEQFF; DNA: TGCGCCAGCAGTGAGAGTACTAGCGGGAATGAGCAGTTCTTC
D: NA; V: TRBV6-1; J: TRBJ1-6; size: few; CDR3: CASTVAPRNSPLHF; DNA: TGTGCTAGCACGGTGGCCCCGCGGAATTCACCCCTCCACTTT
D: TRBD2; V: TRBV7-2; J: TRBJ2-1; size: NA; CDR3: CASSQGLAVYNEQFF; DNA: TGTGCCAGCAGCCAGGGACTAGCGGTCTACAATGAGCAGTTCTTC
D: TRBD1; V: TRBV5-1; J: TRBJ1-2; size: NA; CDR3: CASRTGTGAFGYTF; DNA: TGCGCCAGCAGAACCGGGACAGGGGCCTTTGGCTACACCTTC
D: TRBD1; V: TRBV4-3; J: TRBJ2-1; size: NA; CDR3: CASSQLSDRGREQFF; DNA: TGCGCCAGCAGCCAACTTTCGGACAGGGGACGAGAGCAGTTCTTC
D: TRBD2; V: TRBV7-2; J: TRBJ2-5; size: NA; CDR3: CASRSGGGAWETQYF; DNA: TGTGCCAGCAGGTCAGGCGGGGGGGCCTGGGAGACCCAGTACTTC
D: NA; V: TRBV6-5; J: TRBJ1-6; size: NA; CDR3: CATRVSSYNSPLHF; DNA: TGTGCCACTCGGGTTAGCTCCTATAATTCACCCCTCCACTTT
D: TRBD2; V: TRBV5-1; J: TRBJ2-7; size: NA; CDR3: CASSRTSSGSKSEQYF; DNA: TGCGCCAGCAGCCGGACCTCTAGCGGGAGTAAGAGCGAGCAGTACTTC
D: TRBD1; V: TRBV10-2; J: TRBJ1-1; size: once; CDR3: CASRGTGRITEAFF; DNA: TGCGCCAGCAGAGGGACAGGCAGAATCACTGAAGCTTTCTTT
D: NA; V: TRBV19; J: TRBJ1-2; size: NA; CDR3: CASSVTVNYGYTF; DNA: TGTGCCAGTAGTGTCACAGTTAACTATGGCTACACCTTC
D: TRBD2; V: TRBV4-1; J: TRBJ2-7; size: NA; CDR3: CASSHTGTSSYEQYF; DNA: TGCGCCAGCAGCCACACCGGGACTAGCTCTTACGAGCAGTACTTC
D: TRBD1; V: TRBV5-5; J: TRBJ2-1; size: few; CDR3: CASSFGQGSNEQFF; DNA: TGTGCCAGCAGCTTTGGACAGGGTAGCAATGAGCAGTTCTTC
D: TRBD2; V: TRBV19; J: TRBJ2-7; size: once; CDR3: CASSIGLAGAEYEQYF; DNA: TGTGCCAGTAGTATTGGGCTAGCGGGAGCCGAGTACGAGCAGTACTTC
D: NA; V: TRBV7-9; J: TRBJ2-3; size: NA; CDR3: CASSRTGNTQYF; DNA: TGTGCCAGCAGTCGCACAGGAAACACGCAGTATTTT
D: TRBD1; V: TRBV4-1; J: TRBJ1-4; size: once; CDR3: CASSQDKVLTGGKLFF; DNA: TGCGCCAGCAGCCAAGATAAGGTTTTGACAGGGGGAAAACTGTTTTTT
D: TRBD2; V: TRBV10-2; J: TRBJ2-7; size: NA; CDR3: CASSAASGGAVYEQYF; DNA: TGCGCCAGCAGTGCGGCTAGCGGGGGAGCCGTGTACGAGCAGTACTTC
D: NA; V: TRBV13; J: TRBJ2-7; size: NA; CDR3: CASSLTGIGSYEQYF; DNA: TGTGCCAGCAGCTTAACAGGGATCGGCTCCTACGAGCAGTACTTC
D: NA; V: TRBV2; J: TRBJ2-5; size: once; CDR3: CASRTDRHQETQYF; DNA: TGTGCCAGCAGGACCGACAGACACCAAGAGACCCAGTACTTC
D: TRBD2; V: TRBV9; J: TRBJ2-3; size: NA; CDR3: CASSVGLAGGGTDTQYF; DNA: TGTGCCAGCAGCGTAGGACTAGCGGGGGGAGGCACAGATACGCAGTATTTT
D: TRBD1; V: TRBV7-2; J: TRBJ2-1; size: NA; CDR3: CASSLTPGTGLNEQFF; DNA: TGTGCCAGCAGCTTAACTCCCGGGACAGGGCTCAATGAGCAGTTCTTC
D: NA; V: TRBV27; J: TRBJ2-3; size: NA; CDR3: CASSPSPMGADTQYF; DNA: TGTGCCAGCAGTCCATCTCCCATGGGCGCAGATACGCAGTATTTT
D: NA; V: TRBV2; J: TRBJ1-2; size: NA; CDR3: CASSIQGSGGYTF; DNA: TGTGCCAGCTCAATCCAGGGCTCCGGGGGCTACACCTTC
D: TRBD2; V: TRBV7-2; J: TRBJ2-3; size: NA; CDR3: CASSLLAGADTQYF; DNA: TGTGCCAGCAGCTTACTAGCGGGAGCCGATACGCAGTATTTT
D: NA; V: TRBV6-6; J: TRBJ2-1; size: NA; CDR3: CASSNELSSYNEQFF; DNA: TGTGCCAGCAGTAACGAGCTAAGCTCCTACAATGAGCAGTTCTTC
D: TRBD1; V: TRBV13; J: TRBJ1-1; size: NA; CDR3: CASSLSGTGDTEAFF; DNA: TGTGCCAGCAGCTTATCCGGGACAGGGGATACTGAAGCTTTCTTT